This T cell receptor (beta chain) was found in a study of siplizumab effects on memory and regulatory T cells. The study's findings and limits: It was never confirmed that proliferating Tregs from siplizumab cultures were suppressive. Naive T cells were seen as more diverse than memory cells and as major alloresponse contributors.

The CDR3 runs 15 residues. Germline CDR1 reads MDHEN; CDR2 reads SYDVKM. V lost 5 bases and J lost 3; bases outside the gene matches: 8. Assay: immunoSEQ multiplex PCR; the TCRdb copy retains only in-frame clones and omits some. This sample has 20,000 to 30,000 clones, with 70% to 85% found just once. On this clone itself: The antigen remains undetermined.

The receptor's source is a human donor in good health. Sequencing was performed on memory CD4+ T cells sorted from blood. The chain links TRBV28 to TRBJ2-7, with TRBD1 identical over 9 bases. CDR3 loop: CASSPGTGLFYEQYF. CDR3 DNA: TGTGCCAGCAGTCCCGGGACAGGGTTGTTCTACGAGCAGTACTTC.